The clone carrying this T cell receptor (beta chain) showed up just a few times. This sample is part of a study of T cells after yellow fever vaccination. The CDR3 loop spans 15 amino acids. CDR1 is MNHNS, CDR2 SASEGT, per germline. Unmatched junction bases numbered 8, after V lost 6 bases and J lost 2 bases. TCRdb re-derived calls from the 5' RACE reads in MiXCR, one entry per CDR3 protein. The table has about 320,000 distinct CDR3 sequences, roughly 7% seen once; the top ten hold 18%. This clonotype was sampled from a man aged 18 to 30 who received the YFV17D yellow fever vaccine. This chain links TRBV6-1 with TRBJ2-3; 7 bases fit TRBD2. The sequencing here drew on PBMCs, taken roughly 47 days after the first yellow fever vaccination. The CDR3 is CASSPSGASTDTQYF. CDR3 in DNA: TGTGCCAGCAGCCCAAGCGGGGCCTCCACAGATACGCAGTATTTT.